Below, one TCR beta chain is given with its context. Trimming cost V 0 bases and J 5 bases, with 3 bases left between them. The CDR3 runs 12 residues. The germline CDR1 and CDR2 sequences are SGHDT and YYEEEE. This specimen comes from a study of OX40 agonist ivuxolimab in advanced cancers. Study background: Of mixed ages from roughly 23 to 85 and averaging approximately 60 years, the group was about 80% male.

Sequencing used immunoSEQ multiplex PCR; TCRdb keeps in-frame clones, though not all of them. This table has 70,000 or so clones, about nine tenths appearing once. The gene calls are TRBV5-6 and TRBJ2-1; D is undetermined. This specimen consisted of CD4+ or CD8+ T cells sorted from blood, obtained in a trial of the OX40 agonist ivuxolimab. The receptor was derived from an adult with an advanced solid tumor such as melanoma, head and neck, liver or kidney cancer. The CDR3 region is CASSLEDNEQFF. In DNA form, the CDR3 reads TGTGCCAGCAGCTTGGAAGACAATGAGCAGTTCTTC.